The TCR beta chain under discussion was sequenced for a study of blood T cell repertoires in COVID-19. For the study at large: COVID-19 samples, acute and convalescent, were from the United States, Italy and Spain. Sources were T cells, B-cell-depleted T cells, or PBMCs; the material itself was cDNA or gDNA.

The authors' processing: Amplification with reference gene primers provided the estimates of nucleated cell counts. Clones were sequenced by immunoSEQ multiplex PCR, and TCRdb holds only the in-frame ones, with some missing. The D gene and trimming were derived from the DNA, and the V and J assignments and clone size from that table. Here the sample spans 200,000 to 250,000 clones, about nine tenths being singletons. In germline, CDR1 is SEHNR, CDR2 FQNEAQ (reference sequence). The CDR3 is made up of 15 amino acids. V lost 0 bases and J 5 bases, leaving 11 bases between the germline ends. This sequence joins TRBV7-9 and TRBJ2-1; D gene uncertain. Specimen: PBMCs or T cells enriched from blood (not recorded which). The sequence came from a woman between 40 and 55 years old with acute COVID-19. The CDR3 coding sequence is TGTGCCAGCAGCTTAGCGAGGCGGCAGAACAATGAGCAGTTCTTC. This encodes CASSLARRQNNEQFF.